This TCR beta chain was obtained from a study of shared clonotypes between healthy human individuals. Trimming removed 0 bases from V and 3 bases from J, with 9 bases in between. This CDR3 has 14 residues. Germline V gives CDR1 MGHRA, CDR2 YSYEKL. TCRdb keeps only in-frame clones here, not all; method: immunoSEQ multiplex PCR. The repertoire holds millions of clones, with about 94% as singletons. The naive CD8 population came from CD45RO-negative cells selected for CCR7, without terminally differentiated effector memory CD45RA+ cells. The receptor comes from a young man in good health. The J gene is TRBJ2-7, the V gene TRBV4-1; D tentatively fits TRBD1 or TRBD2 (5 bases each). Sequences were obtained from naive CD8+ T cells sorted from blood. CDR3 in amino acids: CASSQDWDGYEQYF. Here the CDR3 DNA reads TGCGCCAGCAGCCAAGATTGGGACGGCTACGAGCAGTACTTC.